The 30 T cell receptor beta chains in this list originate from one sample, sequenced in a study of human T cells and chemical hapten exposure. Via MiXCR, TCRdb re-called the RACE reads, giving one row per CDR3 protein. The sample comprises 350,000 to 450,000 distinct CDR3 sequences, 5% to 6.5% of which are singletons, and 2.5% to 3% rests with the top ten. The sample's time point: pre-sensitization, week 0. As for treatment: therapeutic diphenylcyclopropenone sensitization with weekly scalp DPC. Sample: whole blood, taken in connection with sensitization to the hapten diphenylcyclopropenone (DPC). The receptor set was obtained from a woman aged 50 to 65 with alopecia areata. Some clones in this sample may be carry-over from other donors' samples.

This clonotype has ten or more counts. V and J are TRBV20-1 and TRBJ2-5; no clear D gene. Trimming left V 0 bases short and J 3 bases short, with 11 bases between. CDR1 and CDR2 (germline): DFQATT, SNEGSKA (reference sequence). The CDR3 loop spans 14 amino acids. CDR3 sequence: CSARDLLGKETQYF. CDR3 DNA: TGCAGTGCTAGAGATTTGCTAGGAAAAGAGACCCAGTACTTC.

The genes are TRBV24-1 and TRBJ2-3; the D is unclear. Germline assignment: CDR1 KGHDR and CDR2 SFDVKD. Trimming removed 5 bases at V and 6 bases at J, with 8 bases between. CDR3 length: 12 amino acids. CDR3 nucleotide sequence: TGTGCCACCAGTGGAAAGGACGATACGCAGTATTTT. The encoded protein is CATSGKDDTQYF.

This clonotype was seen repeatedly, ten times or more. For the CDR3, the DNA is TGTGCCAGCAGTCAGACTAGAGGCGAGCAGTACTTC. Protein: CASSQTRGEQYF. The rearrangement uses TRBV12-3 or TRBV12-4 and TRBJ2-7; the D gene is possibly TRBD2 (6 bases). V lost 5 bases, J lost 6 bases, and 11 bases lay in between. The CDR3 length is 12 residues.

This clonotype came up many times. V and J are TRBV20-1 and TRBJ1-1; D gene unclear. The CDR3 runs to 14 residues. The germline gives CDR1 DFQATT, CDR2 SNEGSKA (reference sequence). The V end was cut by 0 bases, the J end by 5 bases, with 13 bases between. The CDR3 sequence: CSARDRRSRTEAFF. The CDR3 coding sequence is TGCAGTGCTAGAGATCGGCGGAGCAGGACTGAAGCTTTCTTT.

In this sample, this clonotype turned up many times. Written as DNA, the CDR3 is TGTGCCAGCAGTTCGGACAGGGGTCTCCCTTCGTACAATGAGCAGTTCTTC. Translating it yields CASSSDRGLPSYNEQFF. V is TRBV27 and J is TRBJ2-1; 9 bases map to TRBD1. The CDR3 extends over 17 amino acids. V shed 4 bases, J shed 4 bases, and the junction held 11 bases outside the gene matches. Germline values: CDR1 MNHEY, CDR2 SMNVEV (reference sequence).

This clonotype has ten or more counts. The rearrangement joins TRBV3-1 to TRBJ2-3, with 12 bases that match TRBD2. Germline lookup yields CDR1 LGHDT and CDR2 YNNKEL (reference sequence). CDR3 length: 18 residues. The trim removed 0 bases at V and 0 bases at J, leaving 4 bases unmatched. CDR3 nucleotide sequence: TGTGCCAGCAGCCAAGATCTGCTAGCGGGAGGGAGCACAGATACGCAGTATTTT. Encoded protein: CASSQDLLAGGSTDTQYF.

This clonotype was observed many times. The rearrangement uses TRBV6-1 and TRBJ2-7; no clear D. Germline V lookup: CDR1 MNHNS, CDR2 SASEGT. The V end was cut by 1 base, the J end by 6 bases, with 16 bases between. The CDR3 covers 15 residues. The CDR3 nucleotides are TGTGCCAGCAGTGAAGACGTGTCCCGCGTGGGCGAGCAGTACTTC. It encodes CASSEDVSRVGEQYF.

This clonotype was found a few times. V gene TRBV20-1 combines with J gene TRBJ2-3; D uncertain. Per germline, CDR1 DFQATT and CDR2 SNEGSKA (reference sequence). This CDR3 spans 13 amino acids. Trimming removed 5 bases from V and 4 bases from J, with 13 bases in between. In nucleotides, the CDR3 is TGCAGTGCTGGACGGCGGCTCCCAGATACGCAGTATTTT. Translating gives CSAGRRLPDTQYF.

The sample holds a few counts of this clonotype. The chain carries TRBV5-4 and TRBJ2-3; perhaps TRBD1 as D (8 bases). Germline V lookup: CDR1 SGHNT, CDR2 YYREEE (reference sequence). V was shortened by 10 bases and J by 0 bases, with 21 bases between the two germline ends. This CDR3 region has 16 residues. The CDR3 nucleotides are TGTGCCGCGCACAGGGGGGGACAAACTAGCACAGATACGCAGTATTTT. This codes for CAAHRGGQTSTDTQYF.

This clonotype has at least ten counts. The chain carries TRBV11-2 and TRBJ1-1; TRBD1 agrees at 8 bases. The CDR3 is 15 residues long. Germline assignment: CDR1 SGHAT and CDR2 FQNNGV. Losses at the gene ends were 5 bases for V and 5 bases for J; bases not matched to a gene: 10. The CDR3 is CASSRGQGPRTEAFF. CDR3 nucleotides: TGTGCCAGCAGCAGAGGACAGGGCCCTAGGACTGAAGCTTTCTTT.

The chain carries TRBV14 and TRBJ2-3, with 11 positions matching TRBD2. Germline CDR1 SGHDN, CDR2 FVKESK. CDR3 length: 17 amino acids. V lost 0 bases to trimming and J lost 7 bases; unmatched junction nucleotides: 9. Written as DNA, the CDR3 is TGTGCCAGCAGCCAAGATTCCGGGACTAGCGGTATCAATACGCAGTATTTT. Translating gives CASSQDSGTSGINTQYF.

CDR3 sequence (DNA): TGTGCCAGCTCACCTGCTTCGACAGACGGCTACACCTTC. Encoded protein: CASSPASTDGYTF. The V call is TRBV18, the J call TRBJ1-2; a possible D gene is TRBD1 (5 bases). Germline V CDR1 and CDR2: KGHSH, LQKENI. The CDR3 spans 13 residues. The germline V and J ends were trimmed by 3 bases and 8 bases, with 13 bases remaining between them. The variable domain in full, with the rest retrieved from reference TRBV18 and TRBJ1-2, is NAGVMQNPRHLVRRRGQEARLRCSPMKGHSHVYWYRQLPEEGLKFMVYLQKENIIDESGMPKERFSAEFPKEGPSILRIQQVVRGDSAAYFCASSPASTDGYTFGSGTRLTVV.

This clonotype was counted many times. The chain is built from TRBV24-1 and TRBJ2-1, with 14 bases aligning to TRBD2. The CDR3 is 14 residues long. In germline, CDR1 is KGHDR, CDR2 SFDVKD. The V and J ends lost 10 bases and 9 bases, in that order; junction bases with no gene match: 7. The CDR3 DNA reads TGTGCCACGGCCGGGACTAGCGGGAGACGTGAGCAGTTCTTC. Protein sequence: CATAGTSGRREQFF.

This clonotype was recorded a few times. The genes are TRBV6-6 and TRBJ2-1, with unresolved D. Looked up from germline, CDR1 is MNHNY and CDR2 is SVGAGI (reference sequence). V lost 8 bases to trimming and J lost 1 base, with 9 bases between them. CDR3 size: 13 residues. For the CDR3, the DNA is TGTGCCAGCGAGGTTAATTCCTACAATGAGCAGTTCTTC. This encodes CASEVNSYNEQFF.

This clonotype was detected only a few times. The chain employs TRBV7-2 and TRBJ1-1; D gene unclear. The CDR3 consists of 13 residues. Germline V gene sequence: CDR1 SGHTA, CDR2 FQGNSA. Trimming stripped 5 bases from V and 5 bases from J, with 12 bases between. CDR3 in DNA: TGTGCCAGCAGCGTGGACGGCCGAACTGAAGCTTTCTTT. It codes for CASSVDGRTEAFF.

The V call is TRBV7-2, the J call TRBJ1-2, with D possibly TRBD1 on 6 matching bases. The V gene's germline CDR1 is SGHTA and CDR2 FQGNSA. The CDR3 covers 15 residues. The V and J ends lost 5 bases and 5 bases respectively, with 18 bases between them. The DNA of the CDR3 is TGTGCCAGCAGCGCTACCGACAGGTTGCGTTATGGCTACACCTTC. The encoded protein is CASSATDRLRYGYTF.

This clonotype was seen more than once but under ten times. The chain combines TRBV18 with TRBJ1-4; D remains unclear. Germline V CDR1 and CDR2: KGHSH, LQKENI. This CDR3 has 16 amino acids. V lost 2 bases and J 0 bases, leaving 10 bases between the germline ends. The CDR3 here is CASSPSGISTNEKLFF. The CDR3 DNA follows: TGTGCCAGCTCACCATCCGGAATATCAACTAATGAAAAACTGTTTTTT.

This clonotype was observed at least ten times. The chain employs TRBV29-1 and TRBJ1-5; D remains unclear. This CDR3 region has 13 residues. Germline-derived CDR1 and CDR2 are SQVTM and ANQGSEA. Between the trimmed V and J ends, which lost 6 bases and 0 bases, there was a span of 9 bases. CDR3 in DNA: TGCAGCGTCCGCAAGGATAGCAATCAGCCCCAGCATTTT. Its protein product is CSVRKDSNQPQHF.

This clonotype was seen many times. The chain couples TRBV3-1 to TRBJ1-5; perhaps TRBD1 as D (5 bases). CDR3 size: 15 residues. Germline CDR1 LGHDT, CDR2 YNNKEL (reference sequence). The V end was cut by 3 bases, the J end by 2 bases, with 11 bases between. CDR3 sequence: CASSQGRGGNQPQHF. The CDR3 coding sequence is TGTGCCAGCAGCCAGGGTCGGGGCGGCAATCAGCCCCAGCATTTT.

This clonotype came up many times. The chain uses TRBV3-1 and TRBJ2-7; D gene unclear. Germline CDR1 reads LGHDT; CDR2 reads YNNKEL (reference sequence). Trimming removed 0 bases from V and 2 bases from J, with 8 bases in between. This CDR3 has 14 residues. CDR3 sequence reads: CASSQDSPAYEQYF. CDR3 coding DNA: TGTGCCAGCAGCCAAGATAGTCCGGCCTACGAGCAGTACTTC.

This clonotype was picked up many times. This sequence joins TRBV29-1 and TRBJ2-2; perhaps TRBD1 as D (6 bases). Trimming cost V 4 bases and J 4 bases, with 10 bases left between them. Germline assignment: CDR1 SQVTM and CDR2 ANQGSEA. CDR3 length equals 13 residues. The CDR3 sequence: CSVGGQSTGELFF. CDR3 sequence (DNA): TGCAGCGTTGGAGGACAGAGCACCGGGGAGCTGTTTTTT.

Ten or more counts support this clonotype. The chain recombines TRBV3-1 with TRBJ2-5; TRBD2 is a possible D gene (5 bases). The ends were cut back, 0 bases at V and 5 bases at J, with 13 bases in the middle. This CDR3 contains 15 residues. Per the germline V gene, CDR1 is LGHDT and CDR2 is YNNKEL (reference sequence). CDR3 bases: TGTGCCAGCAGCCAAGATAACCTAGCATGGGAGACCCAGTACTTC. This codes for CASSQDNLAWETQYF.

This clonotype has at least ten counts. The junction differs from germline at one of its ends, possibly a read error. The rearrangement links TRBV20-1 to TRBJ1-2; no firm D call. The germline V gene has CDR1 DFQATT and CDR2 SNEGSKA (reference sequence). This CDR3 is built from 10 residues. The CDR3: CSARDWAGVF. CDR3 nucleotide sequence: TGCAGTGCTAGAGATTGGGCAGGAGTTTTC.

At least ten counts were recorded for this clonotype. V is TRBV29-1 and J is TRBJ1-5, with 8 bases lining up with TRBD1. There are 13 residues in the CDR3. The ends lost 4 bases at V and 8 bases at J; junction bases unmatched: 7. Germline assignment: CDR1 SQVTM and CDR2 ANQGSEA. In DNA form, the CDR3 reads TGCAGCGTTGCAGGGGGCCTTTGGGAGCCCCAGCATTTT. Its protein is CSVAGGLWEPQHF. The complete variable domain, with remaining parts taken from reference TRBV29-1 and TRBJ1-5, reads SAVISQKPSRDICQRGTSLTIQCQVDSQVTMMFWYRQQPGQSLTLIATANQGSEATYESGFVIDKFPISRPNLTFSTLTVSNMSPEDSSIYLCSVAGGLWEPQHFGDGTRLSIL.

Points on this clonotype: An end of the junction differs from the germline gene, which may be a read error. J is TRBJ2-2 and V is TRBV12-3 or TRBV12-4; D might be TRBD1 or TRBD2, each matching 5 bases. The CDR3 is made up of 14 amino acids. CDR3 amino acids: CASWETANTGELFF. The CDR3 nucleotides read TGTGCCAGTTGGGAGACAGCGAATACCGGGGAGCTGTTTTTT.

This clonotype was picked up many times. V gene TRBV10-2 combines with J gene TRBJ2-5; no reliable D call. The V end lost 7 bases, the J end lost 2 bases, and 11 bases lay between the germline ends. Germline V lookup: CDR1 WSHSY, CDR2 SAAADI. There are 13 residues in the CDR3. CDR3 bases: TGCGCCAGCAACCCCGGATCGCAAGAGACCCAGTACTTC. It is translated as CASNPGSQETQYF.

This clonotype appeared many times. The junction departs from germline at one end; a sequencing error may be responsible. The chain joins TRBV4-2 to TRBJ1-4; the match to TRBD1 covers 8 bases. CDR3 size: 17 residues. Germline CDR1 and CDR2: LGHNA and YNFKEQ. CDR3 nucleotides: TGTGCCAGCAGCCAAGAGGGGCAGGGGGCAACTAATGAAAAACTGTTCTTT. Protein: CASSQEGQGATNEKLFF.

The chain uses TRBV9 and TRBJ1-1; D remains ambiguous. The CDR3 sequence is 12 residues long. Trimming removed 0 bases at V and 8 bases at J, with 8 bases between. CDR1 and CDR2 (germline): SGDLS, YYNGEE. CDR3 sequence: CASSVEWGEAFF. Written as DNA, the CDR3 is TGTGCCAGCAGCGTAGAATGGGGAGAAGCTTTCTTT.

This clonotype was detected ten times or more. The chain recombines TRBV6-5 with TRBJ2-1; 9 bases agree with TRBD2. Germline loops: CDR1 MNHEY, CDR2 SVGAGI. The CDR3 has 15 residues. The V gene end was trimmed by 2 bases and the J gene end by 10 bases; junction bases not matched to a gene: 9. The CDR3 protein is CASSYRPSGNGEQFF. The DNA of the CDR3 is TGTGCCAGCAGTTACCGGCCTAGCGGGAATGGGGAGCAGTTCTTC.

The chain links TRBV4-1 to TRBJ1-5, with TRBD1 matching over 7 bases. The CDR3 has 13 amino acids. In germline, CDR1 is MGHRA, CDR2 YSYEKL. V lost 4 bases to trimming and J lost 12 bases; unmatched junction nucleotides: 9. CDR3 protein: CASSPLPGTVQHF. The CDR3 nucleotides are TGCGCCAGCAGCCCCCTCCCAGGGACAGTCCAGCATTTT.